What follows is one TCR beta chain and its context. TCRdb's copy holds only in-frame clones and misses some; the assay was immunoSEQ multiplex PCR. The table shows about 34,000 clones, with approximately 86% occurring only once. The data stem from a study of control samples from healthy donors and cancer patients. The germline CDR1 and CDR2 sequences are SGHDT and YYEEEE. Trimming stripped 0 bases from V and 1 base from J, with 17 bases between. The CDR3 is made up of 18 amino acids. The J gene is TRBJ1-3, the V gene TRBV5-6; no definite D call. This TCR was sampled from a woman in her 40s with lung cancer. The sample consisted of PBMCs. Here the CDR3 DNA reads TGTGCCAGCAGCTTGGCCGCTGTAGGGATCTTTTCTGGAAACACCATATATTTT. Translated, it gives CASSLAAVGIFSGNTIYF.